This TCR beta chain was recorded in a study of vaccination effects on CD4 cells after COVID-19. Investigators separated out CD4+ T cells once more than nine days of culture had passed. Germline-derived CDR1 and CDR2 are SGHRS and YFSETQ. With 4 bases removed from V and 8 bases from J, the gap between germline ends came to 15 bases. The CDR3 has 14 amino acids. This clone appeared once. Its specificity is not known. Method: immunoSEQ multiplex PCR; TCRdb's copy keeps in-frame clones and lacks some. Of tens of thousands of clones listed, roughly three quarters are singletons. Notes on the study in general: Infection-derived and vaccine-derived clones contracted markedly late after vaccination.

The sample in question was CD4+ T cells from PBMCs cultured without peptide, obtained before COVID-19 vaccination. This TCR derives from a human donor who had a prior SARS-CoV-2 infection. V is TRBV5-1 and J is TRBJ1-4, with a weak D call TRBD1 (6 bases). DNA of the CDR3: TGCGCCAGCAGCCAACAGGGACGGGGGGAAAAACTGTTTTTT. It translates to CASSQQGRGEKLFF.